Below, 13 T cell receptor beta chains from the same sample are listed, as sequenced in a study of beta chain features in type 1 diabetes. TCRB transcripts that were expressed got sequenced, as all of the isolated RNA had been reverse transcribed. The protocol was immunoSEQ multiplex PCR, while the TCRdb copy is restricted to in-frame clones and leaves out a portion. The sample includes nearly 250,000 clones, 11% to 15% seen only once; the top ten take around 0.025%. Material for sequencing was naive CD4+ T cells from blood. The receptor source for this set is a woman between 40 and 50 years old in good health.

This clone was detected a few times. This chain connects TRBV9 to TRBJ2-1; 12 bases map to TRBD2. V dropped 5 bases and J dropped 8; count of bases not matched to a gene: 8. The CDR3 sequence is 15 residues long. Germline V gene data show CDR1 as SGDLS and CDR2 as YYNGEE. The CDR3 loop reads CASSTASGGVDEQFF. CDR3 nucleotides: TGTGCCAGCAGTACAGCTAGCGGGGGGGTGGATGAGCAGTTCTTC.

This chain links TRBV9 with TRBJ2-3; D perhaps matches TRBD2 (6 bases). Germline CDR1 reads SGDLS; CDR2 reads YYNGEE. The V end was cut by 3 bases, the J end by 0 bases, with 14 bases between. The CDR3 length is 16 residues. The CDR3 region is CASSGGLALSTDTQYF. Here the CDR3 DNA reads TGTGCCAGCAGCGGAGGGCTAGCGCTTAGCACAGATACGCAGTATTTT.

The rearrangement links TRBV5-1 to TRBJ1-5; possible D gene TRBD1, 5 bases. The length of the CDR3 is 13 residues. Germline CDR1 is SGHRS and CDR2 is YFSETQ. Trimming removed 4 bases at V and 2 bases at J, with 7 bases between. The CDR3 sequence is CASSLTGNQPQHF. CDR3 sequence (DNA): TGCGCCAGCAGCCTGACAGGCAATCAGCCCCAGCATTTT.

This rearrangement joins TRBV5-1 to TRBJ1-4; D remains unclear. V lost 5 bases to trimming and J lost 5 bases, with 7 bases between them. Germline V gene lookup returns CDR1 SGHRS and CDR2 YFSETQ. The CDR3 spans 12 residues. CDR3 sequence reads: CASRIQNEKLFF. DNA for the CDR3: TGCGCCAGCAGGATCCAGAATGAAAAACTGTTTTTT.

This sequence joins TRBV5-1 and TRBJ2-4; 8 bases are a match to TRBD2. The CDR3 extends over 20 amino acids. With V trimmed by 6 bases and J by 1 base, 21 bases remained unmatched. In germline, CDR1 is SGHRS, CDR2 YFSETQ. The CDR3 nucleotides are TGCGCCAGCACCCCCTCCACCGGGGGGGTGTCCTATACGGCCAAAAACATTCAGTACTTC. Translating gives CASTPSTGGVSYTAKNIQYF.

This clone was counted only a few times. Here the CDR3 reads CSVARYNTEAFF. The CDR3 region has the DNA TGCAGCGTTGCCCGGTACAACACTGAAGCTTTCTTT. The V call is TRBV29-1, the J call TRBJ1-1; no firm D call. The CDR3 runs to 12 residues. V was pared by 4 bases and J by 2 bases, with 8 bases between. Germline CDR1 and CDR2: SQVTM and ANQGSEA.

A few counts support this clone. The chain uses TRBV5-8 and TRBJ2-1; TRBD2 matches 15 bases. Trimming took 6 bases from V and 2 from J; bases not matched to a gene: 6. The V gene's germline CDR1 is SGHTS and CDR2 YDEGEE. The CDR3 is 17 residues long. CDR3 amino acids: CASTRTSGGVPYNEQFF. The CDR3 DNA follows: TGTGCCAGCACCAGGACTAGCGGGGGGGTACCCTACAATGAGCAGTTCTTC.

This clone appeared a few times. The genes are TRBV5-1 and TRBJ2-3; possible D gene TRBD1, 7 bases. Germline CDR1 is SGHRS and CDR2 is YFSETQ. Trimming left V 3 bases short and J 6 bases short, with 17 bases between. There are 15 residues in the CDR3. The CDR3: CASSWGDSLWDTQYF. Here the CDR3 DNA reads TGCGCCAGCAGCTGGGGGGACAGTCTGTGGGATACGCAGTATTTT.

This chain links TRBV18 with TRBJ1-3, with a weak D call TRBD1 (6 bases). Looked up from germline, CDR1 is KGHSH and CDR2 is LQKENI. The CDR3 covers 16 residues. Trimming left V 3 bases short and J 0 bases short, with 12 bases between. The CDR3 loop reads CASSPRTASSGNTIYF. The CDR3 nucleotides read TGTGCCAGCTCACCTAGGACAGCAAGCTCTGGAAACACCATATATTTT.

The J gene is TRBJ1-2, the V gene TRBV29-1, with 9 bases that match TRBD1. The germline V gene encodes CDR1 SQVTM and CDR2 ANQGSEA. The length of the CDR3 is 12 residues. Losses at the gene ends were 7 bases for V and 3 bases for J; bases not matched to a gene: 3. The chain's CDR3 is CSAGQGYYGYTF. The CDR3 DNA reads TGCAGCGCAGGACAGGGGTACTATGGCTACACCTTC.

The chain joins TRBV6-1 to TRBJ2-5, with a weak D call TRBD1 (5 bases). Trimming pared 6 bases from V and 5 bases from J, leaving 10 bases between. Per germline, CDR1 MNHNS and CDR2 SASEGT. This CDR3 region has 12 residues. CDR3 sequence: CASSSGLETQYF. The CDR3, as DNA: TGTGCCAGCAGCTCAGGGTTGGAGACCCAGTACTTC.

There are a few counts of this clone. J is TRBJ2-7 and V is TRBV28; D is possibly TRBD2 (7 bases). Germline CDR1 reads MDHEN; CDR2 reads SYDVKM. V was shortened by 2 bases and J by 2 bases, with 10 bases between the two germline ends. This CDR3 has 14 amino acids. Written as DNA, the CDR3 is TGTGCCAGCAGTTTACCCGGGGGGCCCTACGAGCAGTACTTC. Translating it yields CASSLPGGPYEQYF.

This clone has more than one count but fewer than ten. The genes are TRBV4-1 and TRBJ2-5, with a weak D call TRBD2 (6 bases). TRBJ2-7 explains the end of the DNA better; the J call may be wrong. There are 16 residues in the CDR3. In germline, CDR1 is MGHRA, CDR2 YSYEKL. The CDR3, as DNA: TGCGCCAGCAGCCAAGTACCCGGGGGACCTCCTTACGAGCAGTACTTC. Encoded protein: CASSQVPGGPPYEQYF.